One sample yielded the 31 T cell receptor beta chains listed below, sequenced in a study of blood T cells in healthy people across ages. Then a second PCR, running about 6 to 11 cycles, was carried out with a sample-barcoded 5' primer and a J-beta primer mix. Using its own MiXCR run on the 5' RACE reads, TCRdb lists one record per CDR3 protein. The table shows 1,500,000 or so distinct CDR3 sequences, with 42% occurring only once. Source material: blood. The source is a woman younger than 30 in good health.

The chain combines TRBV2 with TRBJ2-5; TRBD1 might be the D (6 bases). Trimming stripped 6 bases from V and 1 base from J, with 18 bases between. This CDR3 is built from 16 residues. Germline CDR1 SNHLY, CDR2 FYNNEI. CDR3 DNA: TGTGCCAGCAGCCTGGACAGTGCCTCAGCCCAAGAGACCCAGTACTTC. It yields the protein CASSLDSASAQETQYF.

This chain links TRBV12-3 or TRBV12-4 with TRBJ1-1, with TRBD1 as a possible D gene (6 bases). The V end lost 0 bases, the J end lost 11 bases, and 13 bases lay between the germline ends. The CDR3 runs to 13 residues. The CDR3 sequence: CASSLADRPVAFF. The DNA for the CDR3 is TGTGCCAGCAGTTTAGCGGACAGACCTGTTGCTTTCTTT.

The chain has TRBV20-1 and TRBJ1-2; D gene ambiguous. The CDR3 is 13 amino acids. V was pared by 0 bases and J by 2 bases, with 7 bases between. The germline V gene encodes CDR1 DFQATT and CDR2 SNEGSKA (reference sequence). The chain's CDR3 is CSARDARNYGYTF. CDR3 nucleotide sequence: TGCAGTGCTAGAGATGCCAGGAACTATGGCTACACCTTC.

Of note for this clonotype: Given the absence of the conserved phenylalanine or tryptophan at the CDR3 end, a read error is likely. The chain employs TRBV12-3 or TRBV12-4 and TRBJ2-7, with D perhaps assigned TRBD1 or TRBD2 (6 bases each). V dropped 2 bases and J dropped 7 bases, with 12 bases sitting between them. CDR3 size: 13 residues. The CDR3: CASSLSGGVEQYL. The CDR3 region has the DNA TGTGCCAGCAGTTTATCCGGGGGCGTTGAGCAGTACTTA.

This clonotype was recorded many times. This chain joins TRBV24-1 and TRBJ2-5, with 8 bases that match TRBD1. The germline V gene encodes CDR1 KGHDR and CDR2 SFDVKD. Losses at the gene ends were 9 bases for V and 2 bases for J; bases not matched to a gene: 4. The CDR3 runs 13 residues. The chain's CDR3 is CATSRGLQETQYF. CDR3 DNA: TGTGCCACCTCCAGGGGGCTTCAAGAGACCCAGTACTTC.

The chain combines TRBV4-1 with TRBJ2-2; D is undetermined. The germline gives CDR1 MGHRA, CDR2 YSYEKL. Trimming removed 3 bases at V and 0 bases at J, with 8 bases between. CDR3 size: 15 residues. The CDR3 loop is CASSHSHANTGELFF. The CDR3 bases are TGCGCCAGCAGCCATTCTCACGCGAACACCGGGGAGCTGTTTTTT.

The rearrangement uses TRBV4-2 and TRBJ2-5; 10 bases are shared with TRBD1. The CDR3 consists of 16 residues. Germline values: CDR1 LGHNA, CDR2 YNFKEQ. J gave up 4 bases and V 0 bases, and 5 bases lay outside the gene matches. The CDR3 nucleotides read TGTGCCAGCAGCCAAGAACAGGGACAGGGGTCAGAGACCCAGTACTTC. The encoded protein is CASSQEQGQGSETQYF.

This clonotype was counted only a few times. The chain links TRBV12-3 or TRBV12-4 to TRBJ2-5; D might be TRBD1 (5 bases). V was pared by 2 bases and J by 4 bases, with 11 bases between. CDR3 length: 14 amino acids. The CDR3, as DNA: TGTGCCAGCAGTTTAAGGTCAGGGCGAGAGACCCAGTACTTC. Amino acids: CASSLRSGRETQYF.

Only one count was recorded for this clonotype. The chain uses TRBV29-1 and TRBJ2-1, with D perhaps matching TRBD2 (5 bases). The CDR3 totals 13 residues. The V end lost 6 bases, the J end lost 8 bases, and 17 bases lay between the germline ends. Germline V CDR1 and CDR2: SQVTM, ANQGSEA. The CDR3 protein is CSVARDSNDEQFF. CDR3 nucleotide sequence: TGCAGCGTCGCCCGGGATAGCAACGATGAGCAGTTCTTC.

The chain recombines TRBV12-3 or TRBV12-4 with TRBJ2-5; possible D gene TRBD1, 7 bases. V gave up 6 bases and J gave up 11 bases, with 22 bases separating them. There are 14 residues in the CDR3. CDR3 residues: CASRGGQTYNEQYF. The CDR3 DNA reads as TGTGCCAGCAGGGGGGGACAGACTTACAATGAGCAGTACTTC.

The chain links TRBV2 to TRBJ2-7, with 7 bases that match TRBD2. Germline values: CDR1 SNHLY, CDR2 FYNNEI. CDR3 size: 15 residues. V lost 3 bases and J lost 2; bases outside the gene matches: 7. DNA for the CDR3: TGTGCCAGCAGTGAGAGGGACTACGAGACCTACGAGCAGTACTTC. Its translation is CASSERDYETYEQYF.

The chain's CDR3 is CASSFLGTGDEKLFF. CDR3 nucleotide sequence: TGTGCCAGCAGCTTCCTTGGGACAGGGGATGAAAAACTGTTTTTT. The chain joins TRBV7-2 to TRBJ1-4; TRBD1 matches at 10 bases. Germline V gene data show CDR1 as SGHTA and CDR2 as FQGNSA. The CDR3 spans 15 residues. Losses at the gene ends were 3 bases for V and 6 bases for J; bases not matched to a gene: 4.

The V gene is TRBV2, the J gene TRBJ2-7; 9 bases fit TRBD2. V shed 8 bases and J 2 bases; nucleotides not matched to a gene: 4. The V gene's germline CDR1 is SNHLY and CDR2 FYNNEI. CDR3 length: 13 residues. The CDR3 protein is CASVSGGPYEQYF. The CDR3 coding sequence is TGTGCCAGCGTTAGCGGGGGACCCTACGAGCAGTACTTC.

This chain connects TRBV20-1 to TRBJ2-1; a weak D match, TRBD1 (5 bases). The CDR3 loop spans 13 amino acids. CDR1 and CDR2 from the germline V gene are DFQATT and SNEGSKA (reference sequence). Trimming left V 6 bases short and J 5 bases short, with 14 bases between. The CDR3 reads CSADSRGHNEQFF. The CDR3 nucleotides are TGCAGTGCAGACTCAAGGGGTCACAATGAGCAGTTCTTC.

This chain uses TRBV4-2 with TRBJ2-1; 10 positions agree with TRBD2. Germline-derived CDR1 and CDR2 are LGHNA and YNFKEQ. Losses at the gene ends were 4 bases for V and 9 bases for J; bases not matched to a gene: 12. This CDR3 contains 16 residues. For the CDR3, the DNA is TGTGCCAGCAGCCGAGAGACCCCTAGCGGGAGTGGTGAGCAGTTCTTC. Residues: CASSRETPSGSGEQFF.

The V call is TRBV29-1, the J call TRBJ1-4; no clear D gene. CDR1 and CDR2 from the germline V gene are SQVTM and ANQGSEA. Trimming took off 3 bases at V and 0 bases at J, with 11 bases between the two ends. The CDR3 is 15 amino acids. The CDR3 spells CSVEARNSTNEKLFF. CDR3 in DNA: TGCAGCGTTGAGGCCAGGAACTCAACTAATGAAAAACTGTTTTTT.

The chain employs TRBV7-8 and TRBJ2-1; TRBD2 is a possible D gene (6 bases). V was pared by 6 bases and J by 10 bases, with 13 bases between. CDR1 and CDR2 (germline): SGHVS, FQNEAQ. The CDR3 runs 12 residues. The CDR3 nucleotides are TGTGCCAGCAGAACACTAGGAGGGGAGCAGTTCTTC. Encoded protein: CASRTLGGEQFF.

This chain's CDR3 is CSVRTSGSPSYNEQFF. DNA for the CDR3: TGCAGCGTCAGGACTAGCGGGAGTCCCTCCTACAATGAGCAGTTCTTC. The chain employs TRBV29-1 and TRBJ2-1, with 13 nucleotides matching TRBD2. This CDR3 has 16 amino acids. V dropped 6 bases and J dropped 0; count of bases not matched to a gene: 5. Germline V gene sequence: CDR1 SQVTM, CDR2 ANQGSEA.

In its sample, this clonotype was seen a few times. This sequence joins TRBV30 and TRBJ2-7; D unclear. The CDR3 sequence is 14 residues long. Germline-derived CDR1 and CDR2 are GTSNPN and SVGIG (reference sequence). Trimming left V 0 bases short and J 2 bases short, with 11 bases between. The DNA for the CDR3 is TGTGCCTGGAGTGTATCGGACGGCCCCTACGAGCAGTACTTC. This encodes CAWSVSDGPYEQYF.

The J gene is TRBJ2-7, the V gene TRBV5-1; tentatively, D is TRBD1 (5 bases). In germline, CDR1 is SGHRS, CDR2 YFSETQ. V lost 2 bases and J 0 bases, leaving 24 bases between the germline ends. The CDR3 runs to 19 residues. CDR3 residues: CASSLGVVGEELSSYEQYF. The DNA of the CDR3 is TGCGCCAGCAGCTTAGGAGTGGTAGGGGAAGAACTCAGCTCCTACGAGCAGTACTTC.

The chain employs TRBV4-1 and TRBJ1-1; no reliable D call. With 0 bases removed from V and 0 bases from J, the gap between germline ends came to 11 bases. CDR3 length: 16 amino acids. From germline, CDR1 is MGHRA and CDR2 YSYEKL. CDR3 loop: CASSQDWSVMNTEAFF. CDR3 in DNA: TGCGCCAGCAGCCAAGATTGGAGCGTTATGAACACTGAAGCTTTCTTT.

This chain connects TRBV27 to TRBJ2-1; 12 positions agree with TRBD2. CDR3 size: 17 residues. The ends lost 0 bases at V and 4 bases at J; junction bases unmatched: 4. The germline gives CDR1 MNHEY, CDR2 SMNVEV (reference sequence). The CDR3 sequence: CASSLSSGTSGYNEQFF. The CDR3 nucleotides read TGTGCCAGCAGTTTATCGTCCGGGACTAGCGGGTACAATGAGCAGTTCTTC.

This chain joins TRBV20-1 and TRBJ1-1; no reliable D call. Trimming pared 3 bases from V and 2 bases from J, leaving 10 bases between. The CDR3 has 13 residues. Germline V gives CDR1 DFQATT, CDR2 SNEGSKA (reference sequence). The CDR3 DNA is TGCAGTGCTAGCTACACCCTTAACACTGAAGCTTTCTTT. The encoded protein is CSASYTLNTEAFF.

This clonotype appeared a few times. J is TRBJ1-5 and V is TRBV7-2; D not certain. Trimming left V 2 bases short and J 3 bases short, with 11 bases between. CDR1 and CDR2 (germline): SGHTA, FQGNSA. CDR3 length equals 15 residues. CDR3 in DNA: TGTGCCAGCAGCTTATCAGCGAGGTCCAATCAGCCCCAGCATTTT. Translating gives CASSLSARSNQPQHF.

This chain uses TRBV3-1 with TRBJ1-5, with TRBD1 matching 9 bases. V dropped 4 bases and J dropped 6; count of bases not matched to a gene: 19. Per germline, CDR1 LGHDT and CDR2 YNNKEL (reference sequence). This CDR3 is built from 19 residues. The chain's CDR3 is CASSPVFLQGTGRVQPQHF. In nucleotides, the CDR3 is TGTGCCAGCAGCCCAGTTTTTTTGCAGGGGACAGGGAGGGTTCAGCCCCAGCATTTT. The full variable domain, its missing parts supplied by reference TRBV3-1 and TRBJ1-5, is DTAVSQTPKYLVTQMGNDKSIKCEQNLGHDTMYWYKQDSKKFLKIMFSYNNKELIINETVPNRFSPKSPDKAHLNLHINSLELGDSAVYFCASSPVFLQGTGRVQPQHFGDGTRLSIL.

This clonotype appeared once. The chain has TRBV7-2 and TRBJ2-5; 7 nucleotides match TRBD1. The J call is uncertain, as TRBJ2-7 better fits the DNA end. Germline V gene lookup returns CDR1 SGHTA and CDR2 FQGNSA. This CDR3 contains 14 residues. The CDR3 DNA is TGTGCCAGCAGCGTAAGAGGGACAGCTCGCGAGCAGTACTTC. This translates into CASSVRGTAREQYF.

This clonotype was counted between two and nine times. The chain recombines TRBV7-9 with TRBJ1-4, with D possibly being TRBD1 (6 bases). The CDR3 covers 14 residues. Trimming took 5 bases from V and 7 from J, leaving 14 bases between them. Germline V gene sequence: CDR1 SEHNR, CDR2 FQNEAQ (reference sequence). The CDR3 spells CASSTRQEGEKLFF. As DNA, the CDR3 is TGTGCCAGCAGCACGAGACAGGAGGGTGAAAAACTGTTTTTT.

This chain uses TRBV7-9 with TRBJ1-2, with D perhaps matching TRBD1 (6 bases). Looked up from germline, CDR1 is SEHNR and CDR2 is FQNEAQ (reference sequence). The CDR3 length is 14 residues. CDR3 coding DNA: TGTGGCTCCTCCGGGGGCCCCTCTAACTATGGCTACACCTTC. This translates into CGSSGGPSNYGYTF. The full variable domain, rest sourced from reference TRBV7-9 and TRBJ1-2, is DTGVSQNPRHKITKRGQNVTFRCDPISEHNRLYWYRQTLGQGPEFLTYFQNEAQLEKSRLLSDRFSAERPKGSFSTLEIQRTEQGDSAMYLCGSSGGPSNYGYTFGSGTRLTVV.

The chain employs TRBV7-9 and TRBJ2-1, with 8 positions matching TRBD2. The CDR3 is made up of 20 amino acids. With 4 bases clipped from V and 0 bases from J, the junction kept 17 bases outside the gene matches. The V gene's germline CDR1 is SEHNR and CDR2 FQNEAQ (reference sequence). CDR3 in DNA: TGTGCCAGCAGCTCGGGGACCGAAAGCGGGGGCCCCGCCTCCTACAATGAGCAGTTCTTC. Translated: CASSSGTESGGPASYNEQFF.

The count of this clonotype is one. This chain uses TRBV7-9 with TRBJ1-1, with unresolved D. CDR1 is SEHNR, CDR2 FQNEAQ, per germline (reference sequence). The V end was cut by 7 bases, the J end by 4 bases, with 10 bases between. This CDR3 is built from 12 residues. CDR3 sequence (DNA): TGTGCCAGCAAAAGTCCAAGCACTGAAGCTTTCTTT. Its protein product is CASKSPSTEAFF.

The chain joins TRBV27 to TRBJ1-4; a weak D match, TRBD1 (6 bases). The CDR3 covers 16 residues. Germline assignment: CDR1 MNHEY and CDR2 SMNVEV (reference sequence). V dropped 5 bases and J dropped 8 bases, with 21 bases sitting between them. CDR3 sequence reads: CASSPSRGPTHEKLFF. The CDR3 region has the DNA TGTGCCAGCAGTCCGAGCAGGGGCCCTACTCACGAAAAACTGTTTTTT.